This T cell receptor (beta chain) was sequenced for a study of blood T cells in healthy people across ages. Study-wide points: Lack of knowledge of donor CMV status possibly confounded expanded clonotype changes. Percentage of naive T cells showed a strong correlation with TCR beta diversity.

Germline CDR1 SEHNR, CDR2 FQNEAQ (reference sequence). V was trimmed by 5 bases and J by 2 bases, leaving 13 bases between them. The CDR3 is 15 amino acids. This clonotype appeared a single time. Its antigen is still unknown. PCR was performed a second time for about 7 to 11 cycles using a sample-barcoded 5' primer and a J-beta primer mix. Each single sample gave us at least 2.5 million CDR3-containing paired-end reads. TCRdb re-analysed the 5' RACE reads in MiXCR, keeping a single row per CDR3 protein. This sample yields under 2,000,000 distinct CDR3 sequences, of which 49% are seen a single time; roughly 2% belongs to the top ten.

This TCR derives from a woman aged 40-49 years in good health. The J gene is TRBJ2-1, the V gene TRBV7-9, with D perhaps TRBD1 (5 bases). The source material was blood. CDR3 DNA: TGTGCCAGCAGCGGGGAACAAGGGGCCTACAATGAGCAGTTCTTC. It codes for CASSGEQGAYNEQFF.